The clone carrying this T cell receptor (beta chain) was seen only once. Fresh 10 ml peripheral blood yielded PBMCs. These data originate in a study of T cells in Graves' hyperthyroidism and ophthalmopathy. Amplification yielded TCR beta CDR3 regions, with RNA transcripts as the source. The HTBI primer set drove a first-round RT-PCR of the TCR CDR3. TCRdb re-analysed the multiplex PCR reads in MiXCR, keeping a single row per CDR3 protein. Of 400,000 to 500,000 distinct CDR3 sequences listed, around an eighth were seen once; the top ten hold less than 20%. CDR3 length equals 16 residues. V lost 3 bases, J lost 1 base, and 12 bases lay in between. The germline CDR1 and CDR2 sequences are MNHNS and SASEGT.

Sample: blood. The V and J genes are TRBV6-1 and TRBJ2-2; D is perhaps TRBD1 (5 bases). The receptor comes from a young woman with Graves' hyperthyroidism. This CDR3 is CASSDSGHKNTGELFF. The CDR3 bases are TGTGCCAGCAGTGATTCCGGACACAAGAACACCGGGGAGCTGTTTTTT.